This TCR beta chain was sequenced for a study of blood T cell repertoires in COVID-19. Looking at the study overall: Symptom resolution, clearance, or two negative PCRs marked donors in Cohort 3 as recovered.

The participants were between roughly 18 and 90 years old and came from under 25 US areas. This CDR3 is 14 amino acids long. Germline-derived CDR1 and CDR2 are LNHNV and YYDKDF (reference sequence). V shed 0 bases and J shed 6 bases, with 12 bases lying between them. The authors' processing: Nucleated cell number was recorded as an estimate derived from reference gene primer amplification. Using immunoSEQ multiplex PCR, the repertoire was profiled, and TCRdb retains in-frame clones only, with some absent. That table is the source of V, J and clone size, and D and trimming were worked out from the DNA. The sample lists around 300,000 clones, more than 75% occurring once.

The chain uses TRBV15 and TRBJ2-7; D may be TRBD1 (5 bases). Sequenced sample: PBMCs or T cells enriched from blood (not recorded which). This receptor was taken from a woman aged 55-70 years in a cohort exposed to, infected with or recovered from COVID-19 (not recorded which). In DNA, the CDR3 is TGTGCCACCAGCAGAGACTTGGGGCAGGGCGAGCAGTACTTC. Translating gives CATSRDLGQGEQYF.